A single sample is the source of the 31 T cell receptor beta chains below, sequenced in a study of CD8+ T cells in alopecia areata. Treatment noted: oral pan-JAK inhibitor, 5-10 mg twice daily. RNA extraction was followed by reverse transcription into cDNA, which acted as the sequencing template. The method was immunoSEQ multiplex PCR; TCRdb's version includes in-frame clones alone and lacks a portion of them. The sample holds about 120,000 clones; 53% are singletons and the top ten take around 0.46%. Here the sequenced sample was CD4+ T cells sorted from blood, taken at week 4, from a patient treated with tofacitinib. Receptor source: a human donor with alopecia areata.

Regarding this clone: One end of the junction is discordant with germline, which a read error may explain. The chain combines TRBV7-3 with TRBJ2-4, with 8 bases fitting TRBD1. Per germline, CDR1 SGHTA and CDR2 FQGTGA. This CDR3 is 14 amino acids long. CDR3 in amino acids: CASSLGPGQGRTDF. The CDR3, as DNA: TGTGCCAGCAGCTTGGGCCCCGGACAGGGAAGGACGGACTTC. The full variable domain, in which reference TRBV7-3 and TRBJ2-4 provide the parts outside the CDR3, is GAGVSQTPSNKVTEKGKYVELRCDPISGHTALYWYRQSLGQGPEFLIYFQGTGAADDSGLPNDRFFAVRPEGSVSTLKIQRTERGDSAVYLCASSLGPGQGRTDFGAGTRLSVL.

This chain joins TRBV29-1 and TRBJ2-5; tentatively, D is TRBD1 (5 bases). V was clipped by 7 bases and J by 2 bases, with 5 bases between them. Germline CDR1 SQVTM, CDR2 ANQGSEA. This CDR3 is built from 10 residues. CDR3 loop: CSGQQETQYF. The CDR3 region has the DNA TGCAGCGGACAGCAAGAGACCCAGTACTTC.

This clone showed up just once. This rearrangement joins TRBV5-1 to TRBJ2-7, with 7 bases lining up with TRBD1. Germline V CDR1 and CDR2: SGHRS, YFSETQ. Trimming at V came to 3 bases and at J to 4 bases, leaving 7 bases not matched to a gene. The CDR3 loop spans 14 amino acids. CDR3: CASSSGTAIYEQYF. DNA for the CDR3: TGCGCCAGCAGCTCCGGGACAGCCATATACGAGCAGTACTTC.

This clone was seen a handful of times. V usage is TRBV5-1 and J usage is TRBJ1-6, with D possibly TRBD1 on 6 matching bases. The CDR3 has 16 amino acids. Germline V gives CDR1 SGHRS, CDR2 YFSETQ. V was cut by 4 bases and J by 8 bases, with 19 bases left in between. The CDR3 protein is CASSPAGDLKDSPLHF. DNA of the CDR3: TGCGCCAGCAGCCCCGCAGGGGACCTTAAGGATTCACCCCTCCACTTT.

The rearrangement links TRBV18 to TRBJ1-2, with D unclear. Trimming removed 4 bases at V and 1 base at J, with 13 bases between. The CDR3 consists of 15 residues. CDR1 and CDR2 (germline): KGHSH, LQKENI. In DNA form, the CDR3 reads TGTGCCAGCTCACTCGGGTCCGGCTATAACTATGGCTACACCTTC. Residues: CASSLGSGYNYGYTF.

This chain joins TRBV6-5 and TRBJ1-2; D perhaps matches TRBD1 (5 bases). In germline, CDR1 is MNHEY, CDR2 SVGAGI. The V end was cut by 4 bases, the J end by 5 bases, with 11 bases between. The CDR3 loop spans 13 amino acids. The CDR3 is CASSSVGPYGYTF. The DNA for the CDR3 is TGTGCCAGCAGTTCTGTGGGGCCATATGGCTACACCTTC.

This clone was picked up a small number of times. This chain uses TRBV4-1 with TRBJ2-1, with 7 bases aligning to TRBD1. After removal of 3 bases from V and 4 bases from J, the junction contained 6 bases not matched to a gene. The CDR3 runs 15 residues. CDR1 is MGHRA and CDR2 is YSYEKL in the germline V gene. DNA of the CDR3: TGCGCCAGCAGCCAGATCGGACAGGTATACAATGAGCAGTTCTTC. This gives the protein CASSQIGQVYNEQFF.

The CDR3 loop is CASSYSADPEAFF. CDR3 nucleotides: TGTGCCAGCAGTTACTCGGCAGACCCTGAAGCTTTCTTT. V usage is TRBV6-6 and J usage is TRBJ1-1; D is uncertain. CDR3 length: 13 residues. Germline assignment: CDR1 MNHNY and CDR2 SVGAGI (reference sequence). Trimming took off 0 bases at V and 6 bases at J, with 8 bases between the two ends.

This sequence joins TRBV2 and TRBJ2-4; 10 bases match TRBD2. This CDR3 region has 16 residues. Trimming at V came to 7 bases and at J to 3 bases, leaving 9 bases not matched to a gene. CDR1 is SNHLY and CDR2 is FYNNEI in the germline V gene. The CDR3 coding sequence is TGTGCCAGCAACAAGCGGGGGGGCCTAGGCAAAAACATTCAGTACTTC. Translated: CASNKRGGLGKNIQYF.

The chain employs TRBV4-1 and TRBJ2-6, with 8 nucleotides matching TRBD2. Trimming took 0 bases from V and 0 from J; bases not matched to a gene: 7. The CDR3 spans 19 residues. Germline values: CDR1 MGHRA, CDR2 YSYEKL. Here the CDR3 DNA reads TGCGCCAGCAGCCAAGACCCGGGGGGGGTCAGCTCTGGGGCCAACGTCCTGACTTTC. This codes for CASSQDPGGVSSGANVLTF.

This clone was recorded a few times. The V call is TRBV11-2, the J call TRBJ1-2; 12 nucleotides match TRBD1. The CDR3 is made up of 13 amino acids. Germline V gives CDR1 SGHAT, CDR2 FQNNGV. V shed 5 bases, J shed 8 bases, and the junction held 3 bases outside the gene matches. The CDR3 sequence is CASSPGTGGGYTF. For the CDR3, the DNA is TGTGCCAGCAGCCCTGGGACAGGGGGCGGCTACACCTTC. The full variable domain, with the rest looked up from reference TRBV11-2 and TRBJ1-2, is EAGVAQSPRYKIIEKRQSVAFWCNPISGHATLYWYQQILGQGPKLLIQFQNNGVVDDSQLPKDRFSAERLKGVDSTLKIQPAKLEDSAVYLCASSPGTGGGYTFGSGTRLTVV.

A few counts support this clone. In nucleotides, the CDR3 is TGTGCCAGCAGCCTCTCGACAGGAACGTACTCACCCCTCCACTTT. Protein product: CASSLSTGTYSPLHF. V and J are TRBV7-2 and TRBJ1-6; the D gene is possibly TRBD1 (6 bases). This CDR3 has 15 residues. Germline-derived CDR1 and CDR2 are SGHTA and FQGNSA. V was cut by 5 bases and J by 10 bases, with 18 bases left in between.

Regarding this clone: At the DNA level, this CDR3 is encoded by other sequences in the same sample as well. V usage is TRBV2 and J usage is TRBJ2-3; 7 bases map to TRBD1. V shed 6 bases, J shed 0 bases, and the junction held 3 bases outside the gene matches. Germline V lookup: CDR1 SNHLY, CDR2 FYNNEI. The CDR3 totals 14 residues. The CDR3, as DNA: TGTGCCAGCAGGTACAGGGGAAGCACAGATACGCAGTATTTT. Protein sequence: CASRYRGSTDTQYF.

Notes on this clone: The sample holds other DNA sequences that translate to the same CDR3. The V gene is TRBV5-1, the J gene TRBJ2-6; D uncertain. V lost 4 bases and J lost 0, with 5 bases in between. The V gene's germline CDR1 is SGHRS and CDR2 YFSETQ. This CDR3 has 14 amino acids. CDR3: CASSPSSGANVLTF. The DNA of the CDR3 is TGCGCCAGCAGCCCAAGCTCTGGGGCCAACGTCCTGACTTTC.

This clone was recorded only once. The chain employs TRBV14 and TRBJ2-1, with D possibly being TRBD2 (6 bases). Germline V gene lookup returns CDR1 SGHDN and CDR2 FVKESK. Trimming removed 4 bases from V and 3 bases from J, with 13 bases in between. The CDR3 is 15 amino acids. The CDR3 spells CASSRVGEVYNEQFF. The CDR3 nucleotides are TGTGCCAGCAGCCGGGTGGGGGAGGTCTACAATGAGCAGTTCTTC.

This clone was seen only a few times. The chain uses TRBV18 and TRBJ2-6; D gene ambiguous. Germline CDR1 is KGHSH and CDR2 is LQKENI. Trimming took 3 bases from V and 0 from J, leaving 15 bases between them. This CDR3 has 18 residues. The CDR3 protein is CASSPLSAVNSGANVLTF. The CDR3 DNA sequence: TGTGCCAGCTCACCGCTATCGGCGGTAAACTCTGGGGCCAACGTCCTGACTTTC.

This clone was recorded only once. In nucleotides, the CDR3 is TGTGCCTGGAGTGTACCGACCCGTGACGAGCAGTTCTTC. This codes for CAWSVPTRDEQFF. This rearrangement joins TRBV30 to TRBJ2-1; D unclear. V lost 0 bases and J 10 bases, leaving 13 bases between the germline ends. CDR1 GTSNPN and CDR2 SVGIG come from the germline V gene (reference sequence). The CDR3 has 13 amino acids.

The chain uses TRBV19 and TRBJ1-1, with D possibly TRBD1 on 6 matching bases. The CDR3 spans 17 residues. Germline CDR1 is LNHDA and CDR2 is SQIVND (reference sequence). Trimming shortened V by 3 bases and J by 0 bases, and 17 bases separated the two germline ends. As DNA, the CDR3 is TGTGCCAGTAGTATCTACGGGACATTTCTTATGAACACTGAAGCTTTCTTT. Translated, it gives CASSIYGTFLMNTEAFF. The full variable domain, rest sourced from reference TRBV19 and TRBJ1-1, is DGGITQSPKYLFRKEGQNVTLSCEQNLNHDAMYWYRQDPGQGLRLIYYSQIVNDFQKGDIAEGYSVSREKKESFPLTVTSAQKNPTAFYLCASSIYGTFLMNTEAFFGQGTRLTVV.

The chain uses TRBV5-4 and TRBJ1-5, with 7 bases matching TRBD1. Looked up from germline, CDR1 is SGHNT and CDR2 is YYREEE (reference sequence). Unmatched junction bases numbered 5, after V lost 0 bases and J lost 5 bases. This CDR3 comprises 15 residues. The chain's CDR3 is CASSLGGGSDQPQHF. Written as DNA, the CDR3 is TGTGCCAGCAGCTTGGGAGGGGGCAGCGATCAGCCCCAGCATTTT.

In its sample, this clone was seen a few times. CDR3 sequence reads: CASSYSFRDQPQHF. The CDR3 DNA reads TGTGCCAGCAGTTACAGTTTTAGGGATCAGCCCCAGCATTTT. This sequence joins TRBV6-5 and TRBJ1-5; D not certain. In germline, CDR1 is MNHEY, CDR2 SVGAGI. CDR3 length: 14 amino acids. Trimming cost V 2 bases and J 5 bases, with 10 bases left between them.

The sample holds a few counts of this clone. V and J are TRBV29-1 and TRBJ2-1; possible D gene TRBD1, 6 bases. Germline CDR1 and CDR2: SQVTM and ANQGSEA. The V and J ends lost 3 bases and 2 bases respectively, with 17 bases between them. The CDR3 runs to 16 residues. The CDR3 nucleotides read TGCAGCGTTGACCCCGAGGGGGAGTCACCCTACAATGAGCAGTTCTTC. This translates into CSVDPEGESPYNEQFF.

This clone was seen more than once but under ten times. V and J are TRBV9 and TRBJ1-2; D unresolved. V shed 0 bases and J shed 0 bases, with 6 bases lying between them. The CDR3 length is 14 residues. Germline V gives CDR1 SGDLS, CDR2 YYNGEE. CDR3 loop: CASSVDQANYGYTF. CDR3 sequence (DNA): TGTGCCAGCAGCGTAGACCAGGCTAACTATGGCTACACCTTC.

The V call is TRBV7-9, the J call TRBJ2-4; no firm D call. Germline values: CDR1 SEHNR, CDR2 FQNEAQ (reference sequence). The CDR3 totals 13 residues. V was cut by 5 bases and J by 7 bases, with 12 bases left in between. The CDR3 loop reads CASSPISSNIQYF. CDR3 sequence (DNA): TGTGCCAGCAGCCCAATCAGTTCGAACATTCAGTACTTC.

CDR3 in DNA: TGCGCCAGCAGCCTGACTTTCCCCCCCGGGAGGGAAAACTACGAGCAGTACTTC. It codes for CASSLTFPPGRENYEQYF. This chain joins TRBV4-1 and TRBJ2-7, with TRBD2 matching over 8 bases. V lost 4 bases to trimming and J lost 3 bases; unmatched junction nucleotides: 17. The CDR3 has 18 amino acids. CDR1 is MGHRA, CDR2 YSYEKL, per germline.

CDR3: CASGDRAGELFF. CDR3 DNA: TGTGCCAGTGGGGACAGGGCTGGGGAGCTGTTTTTT. The chain has TRBV19 and TRBJ2-2; TRBD1 matches 9 bases. The germline V gene has CDR1 LNHDA and CDR2 SQIVND (reference sequence). The CDR3 consists of 12 residues. Trimming cost V 8 bases and J 8 bases; bases outside gene matches: 3. The entire variable domain, with the rest obtained from reference TRBV19 and TRBJ2-2, is as follows: DGGITQSPKYLFRKEGQNVTLSCEQNLNHDAMYWYRQDPGQGLRLIYYSQIVNDFQKGDIAEGYSVSREKKESFPLTVTSAQKNPTAFYLCASGDRAGELFFGEGSRLTVL.

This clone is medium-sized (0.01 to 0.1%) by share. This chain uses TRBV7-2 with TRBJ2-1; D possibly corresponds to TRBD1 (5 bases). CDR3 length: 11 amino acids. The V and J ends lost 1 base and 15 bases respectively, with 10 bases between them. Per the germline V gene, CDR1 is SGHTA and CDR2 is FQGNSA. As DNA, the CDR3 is TGTGCCAGCAGCTTAGGCAGGGATTTGTTCTTC. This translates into CASSLGRDLFF.

The DNA of the CDR3 is TGCAGCGTTGACCAGTCGGGGATAGCTGGGGCCAACGTCCTGACTTTC. Translation: CSVDQSGIAGANVLTF. This rearrangement joins TRBV29-1 to TRBJ2-6; D is perhaps TRBD2 (5 bases). This CDR3 comprises 16 residues. Germline V CDR1 and CDR2: SQVTM, ANQGSEA. V lost 3 bases and J lost 2, with 14 bases in between.

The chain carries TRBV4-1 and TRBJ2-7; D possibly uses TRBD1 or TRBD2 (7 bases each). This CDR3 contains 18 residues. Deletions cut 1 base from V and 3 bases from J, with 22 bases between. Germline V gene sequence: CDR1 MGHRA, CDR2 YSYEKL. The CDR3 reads CASSQVPGGGQINYEQYF. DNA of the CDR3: TGCGCCAGCAGCCAAGTCCCAGGCGGGGGACAGATTAACTACGAGCAGTACTTC.

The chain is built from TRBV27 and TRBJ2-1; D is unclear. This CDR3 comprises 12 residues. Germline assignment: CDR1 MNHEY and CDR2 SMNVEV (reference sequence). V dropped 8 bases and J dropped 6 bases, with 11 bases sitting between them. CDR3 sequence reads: CASSNPGNEQFF. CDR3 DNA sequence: TGTGCCAGCTCTAATCCGGGCAATGAGCAGTTCTTC.

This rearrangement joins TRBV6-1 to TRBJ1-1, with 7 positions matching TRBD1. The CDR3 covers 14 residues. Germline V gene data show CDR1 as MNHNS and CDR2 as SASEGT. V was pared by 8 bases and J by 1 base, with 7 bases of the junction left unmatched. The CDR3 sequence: CASAPGTANTEAFF. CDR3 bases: TGTGCCAGCGCTCCAGGGACAGCGAACACTGAAGCTTTCTTT.

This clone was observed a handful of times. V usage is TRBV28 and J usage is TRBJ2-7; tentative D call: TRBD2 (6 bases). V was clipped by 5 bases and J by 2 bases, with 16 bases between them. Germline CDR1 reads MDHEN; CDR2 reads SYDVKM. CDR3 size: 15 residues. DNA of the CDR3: TGTGCCAGCAGTCCTCCCGGGACTGCCCCCTACGAGCAGTACTTC. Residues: CASSPPGTAPYEQYF.